Following are 26 T cell receptor beta chains from one sample sequenced in a study of long-term antiretroviral therapy in people with HIV. The immunoSEQ assay was v3.0, run at survey level. Profiling relied on immunoSEQ multiplex PCR, and the TCRdb table lists in-frame clones only, not all of them. The sample has about 32,000 clones, approximately 94% seen once. The starting material was unsorted PBMCs, obtained 4.1 years after starting antiretroviral therapy. The origin of the receptors is a woman aged 45-65 years with HIV.

The chain is built from TRBV5-1 and TRBJ1-2, with D hard to call. CDR3 length: 16 amino acids. The V end lost 3 bases, the J end lost 2 bases, and 17 bases lay between the germline ends. From germline, CDR1 is SGHRS and CDR2 YFSETQ. CDR3 bases: TGCGCCAGCAGCTCCTGGATGGCAGCCCAGAACTATGGCTACACCTTC. It yields the protein CASSSWMAAQNYGYTF.

This clone has a handful of counts. The chain has TRBV6-6 and TRBJ2-7; 10 bases align to TRBD1. The J segment lost 3 bases and the V segment lost 0 bases, leaving 5 bases of the junction unmatched. CDR1 and CDR2 (germline): MNHNY, SVGAGI (reference sequence). This CDR3 is 16 amino acids long. CDR3 bases: TGTGCCAGCAGTTACTCGAGGGACAGGGGAGGCTACGAGCAGTACTTC. It codes for CASSYSRDRGGYEQYF.

The chain links TRBV5-1 to TRBJ2-5; 8 nucleotides line up with TRBD2. Germline V gives CDR1 SGHRS, CDR2 YFSETQ. The V gene end was trimmed by 0 bases and the J gene end by 4 bases; junction bases not matched to a gene: 8. The CDR3 is 16 residues long. As DNA, the CDR3 is TGCGCCAGCAGCTTGGCAGGGCGGGGGGCCGGAGAGACCCAGTACTTC. Its translation is CASSLAGRGAGETQYF.

The chain uses TRBV19 and TRBJ1-3; D call uncertain. Trimming cost V 6 bases and J 4 bases, with 25 bases left between them. The germline CDR1 and CDR2 sequences are LNHDA and SQIVND (reference sequence). The CDR3 extends over 18 amino acids. CDR3 in amino acids: CASSLPARLAGDGNTIYF. The CDR3 coding sequence is TGTGCCAGTAGCCTGCCGGCGCGACTGGCGGGCGACGGAAACACCATATATTTT.

The V call is TRBV2, the J call TRBJ2-5, with D possibly matching TRBD1 (6 bases). Germline CDR1 is SNHLY and CDR2 is FYNNEI. The CDR3 spans 15 residues. The germline V and J ends were trimmed by 4 bases and 5 bases, with 17 bases remaining between them. The CDR3 loop is CASSAETRQGETQYF. CDR3 DNA sequence: TGTGCCAGCAGTGCCGAGACACGTCAGGGGGAGACCCAGTACTTC.

The V call is TRBV12-5, the J call TRBJ2-7, with TRBD2 matching 7 bases. V dropped 6 bases and J dropped 2; count of bases not matched to a gene: 4. CDR1 and CDR2 from the germline V gene are LGHNT and FRNRAP. The CDR3 is 13 residues long. CDR3 nucleotides: TGTGCTAGTGGGCTGGGGGGGGCCTACGAGCAGTACTTC. Translation: CASGLGGAYEQYF. Full variable domain (outside the CDR3, taken from reference TRBV12-5 and TRBJ2-7): DARVTQTPRHKVTEMGQEVTMRCQPILGHNTVFWYRQTMMQGLELLAYFRNRAPLDDSGMPKDRFSAEMPDATLATLKIQPSEPRDSAVYFCASGLGGAYEQYFGPGTRLTVT.

The V and J genes are TRBV5-4 and TRBJ2-3; 7 nucleotides match TRBD1. The CDR3 contains 14 residues. V shed 5 bases, J shed 1 base, and the junction held 4 bases outside the gene matches. The germline gives CDR1 SGHNT, CDR2 YYREEE (reference sequence). As DNA, the CDR3 is TGTGCCAGCAGAGGGGACAGCGGCACAGATACGCAGTATTTT. Its translation: CASRGDSGTDTQYF.

The rearrangement links TRBV7-8 to TRBJ2-7; D unresolved. CDR1 and CDR2 (germline): SGHVS, FQNEAQ. There are 12 residues in the CDR3. V was shortened by 1 base and J by 4 bases, with 5 bases between the two germline ends. In DNA, the CDR3 is TGTGCCAGCAGCTTAGTACCGTACGAGCAGTACTTC. The encoded protein is CASSLVPYEQYF. The full variable domain, rest sourced from reference TRBV7-8 and TRBJ2-7, is GAGVSQSPRYKVAKRGQDVALRCDPISGHVSLFWYQQALGQGPEFLTYFQNEAQLDKSGLPSDRFFAERPEGSVSTLKIQRTQQEDSAVYLCASSLVPYEQYFGPGTRLTVT.

The chain uses TRBV30 and TRBJ1-1; D gene uncertain. Trimming cost V 2 bases and J 1 base, with 8 bases left between them. This CDR3 has 13 residues. CDR1 and CDR2 (germline): GTSNPN, SVGIG (reference sequence). CDR3 sequence (DNA): TGTGCCTGGAGTTATACCGGGAACACTGAAGCTTTCTTT. Translating it yields CAWSYTGNTEAFF.

The V gene is TRBV29-1, the J gene TRBJ1-1; D not certain. V was clipped by 7 bases and J by 3 bases, with 12 bases between them. Germline lookup yields CDR1 SQVTM and CDR2 ANQGSEA. The CDR3 consists of 12 residues. The CDR3 DNA reads as TGCAGCGCCTTCCCGGCGGACACTGAAGCTTTCTTT. Translated: CSAFPADTEAFF.

J is TRBJ2-2 and V is TRBV9, with a tentative D call TRBD2 (5 bases). The CDR3 contains 16 residues. Deletions cut 1 base from V and 2 bases from J, with 12 bases between. Germline V lookup: CDR1 SGDLS, CDR2 YYNGEE. CDR3 in amino acids: CASSVKSGINTGELFF. CDR3 coding DNA: TGTGCCAGCAGCGTAAAGTCCGGGATCAACACCGGGGAGCTGTTTTTT.

The chain links TRBV6-6 to TRBJ2-7; 8 positions agree with TRBD1. CDR1 and CDR2 (germline): MNHNY, SVGAGI (reference sequence). V lost 5 bases to trimming and J lost 6 bases; unmatched junction nucleotides: 9. The CDR3 extends over 14 amino acids. This chain's CDR3 is CASSGQGSGVEQYF. CDR3 nucleotides: TGTGCCAGCAGTGGACAGGGATCAGGGGTCGAGCAGTACTTC.

The chain combines TRBV10-3 with TRBJ1-2; D is ambiguous. Germline V lookup: CDR1 ENHRY, CDR2 SYGVKD. Trimming pared 3 bases from V and 4 bases from J, leaving 15 bases between. The CDR3 runs 15 residues. Here the CDR3 reads CAISDAKGLGYGYTF. CDR3 coding DNA: TGTGCCATCAGTGACGCAAAGGGTTTAGGCTATGGCTACACCTTC.

V gene TRBV15 combines with J gene TRBJ2-5, with TRBD1 matching over 8 bases. The J call is in doubt because the DNA end fits TRBJ2-7 better. Germline lookup yields CDR1 LNHNV and CDR2 YYDKDF (reference sequence). The CDR3 is 14 amino acids. CDR3 nucleotides: TGTGCCACCAGCCCAGGACAGGGACCCTACGAGCAGTACTTC. Translating gives CATSPGQGPYEQYF.

CDR3 sequence: CASSLSQVNEQFF. The CDR3 DNA follows: TGTGCCAGCAGCTTATCACAGGTTAATGAGCAGTTCTTC. This chain joins TRBV7-2 and TRBJ2-1, with D possibly being TRBD1 (5 bases). Trimming shortened V by 2 bases and J by 7 bases, and 9 bases separated the two germline ends. The CDR3 totals 13 residues. Germline V gene sequence: CDR1 SGHTA, CDR2 FQGNSA.

This chain uses TRBV14 with TRBJ1-3; 10 bases fit TRBD1. The V gene end was trimmed by 1 base and the J gene end by 8 bases; junction bases not matched to a gene: 5. There are 15 residues in the CDR3. Germline loops: CDR1 SGHDN, CDR2 FVKESK. The CDR3 region is CASSQVKGQGHTIYF. Here the CDR3 DNA reads TGTGCCAGCAGCCAAGTGAAGGGACAGGGGCACACCATATATTTT. Using reference TRBV14 and TRBJ1-3 for the parts outside the CDR3, the full variable domain is EAGVTQFPSHSVIEKGQTVTLRCDPISGHDNLYWYRRVMGKEIKFLLHFVKESKQDESGMPNNRFLAERTGGTYSTLKVQPAELEDSGVYFCASSQVKGQGHTIYFGEGSWLTVV.

The chain couples TRBV7-9 to TRBJ2-5, with no clear D. The V end lost 6 bases, the J end lost 1 base, and 12 bases lay between the germline ends. CDR3 length: 14 residues. From germline, CDR1 is SEHNR and CDR2 FQNEAQ (reference sequence). The CDR3 here is CASSPDGLQETQYF. The CDR3 DNA reads as TGTGCCAGCAGTCCGGACGGCCTCCAAGAGACCCAGTACTTC.

The chain combines TRBV7-3 with TRBJ2-3, with a tentative D call TRBD2 (6 bases). The CDR3 runs to 15 residues. CDR1 is SGHTA, CDR2 FQGTGA, per germline. V shed 5 bases and J shed 2 bases, with 14 bases lying between them. The DNA for the CDR3 is TGTGCCAGCAGCCACCCGGGACTCCTCACAGATACGCAGTATTTT. Protein: CASSHPGLLTDTQYF.

This rearrangement joins TRBV27 to TRBJ1-4, with D perhaps matching TRBD1 (6 bases). From germline, CDR1 is MNHEY and CDR2 SMNVEV (reference sequence). The CDR3 length is 13 residues. Trimming removed 8 bases at V and 5 bases at J, with 12 bases between. The CDR3 loop reads CASWTVGNEKLFF. CDR3 coding DNA: TGTGCCAGCTGGACAGTCGGGAATGAAAAACTGTTTTTT.

The V call is TRBV27, the J call TRBJ2-7; TRBD1 agrees at 12 bases. This CDR3 is 16 amino acids long. The V gene's germline CDR1 is MNHEY and CDR2 SMNVEV (reference sequence). V shed 1 base, J shed 6 bases, and the junction held 7 bases outside the gene matches. CDR3 nucleotide sequence: TGTGCCAGCAGTTTATTCGCCGGGACAGGGGGCTTCGAGCAGTACTTC. It yields the protein CASSLFAGTGGFEQYF.

The rearrangement links TRBV18 to TRBJ1-2; weak D call: TRBD1 (5 bases). The CDR3 totals 15 residues. In germline, CDR1 is KGHSH, CDR2 LQKENI. V was cut by 3 bases and J by 3 bases, with 14 bases left in between. CDR3 sequence (DNA): TGTGCCAGCTCACCGTCCGGGACCTGGGACTATGGCTACACCTTC. Its protein product is CASSPSGTWDYGYTF.

The rearrangement uses TRBV14 and TRBJ1-1, with D possibly TRBD1 on 5 matching bases. Looked up from germline, CDR1 is SGHDN and CDR2 is FVKESK. V was pared by 2 bases and J by 0 bases, with 7 bases between. The CDR3 is 14 residues long. CDR3 sequence (DNA): TGTGCCAGCAGCCAATGGGGGGTGAACACTGAAGCTTTCTTT. Encoded protein: CASSQWGVNTEAFF.

This chain's CDR3 is CASSPWGTSNTGELFF. The CDR3 nucleotides read TGTGCCAGTAGCCCCTGGGGGACATCGAACACCGGGGAGCTGTTTTTT. The chain employs TRBV19 and TRBJ2-2; weak D call: TRBD1 (6 bases). The V end was cut by 6 bases, the J end by 0 bases, with 14 bases between. This CDR3 comprises 16 residues. CDR1 and CDR2 from the germline V gene are LNHDA and SQIVND (reference sequence).

The chain joins TRBV15 to TRBJ2-7; TRBD1 agrees at 9 bases. The CDR3 runs to 14 residues. Germline assignment: CDR1 LNHNV and CDR2 YYDKDF (reference sequence). The ends lost 5 bases at V and 6 bases at J; junction bases unmatched: 8. CDR3 in amino acids: CATSFRTGEGEQYF. The CDR3 nucleotides read TGTGCCACCAGCTTCCGGACAGGGGAGGGCGAGCAGTACTTC.

The rearrangement uses TRBV4-3 and TRBJ2-4, with D unresolved. Germline V gene lookup returns CDR1 LGHNA and CDR2 YSLEER. This CDR3 has 18 residues. The ends were cut back, 0 bases at V and 0 bases at J, with 15 bases in the middle. The CDR3 loop reads CASSQDLTAGSAKNIQYF. The CDR3 nucleotides are TGCGCCAGCAGCCAAGATTTGACGGCAGGATCAGCCAAAAACATTCAGTACTTC.

The chain is built from TRBV19 and TRBJ2-6, with 10 nucleotides matching TRBD1. The CDR3 covers 17 residues. The J segment lost 0 bases and the V segment lost 3 bases, leaving 2 bases of the junction unmatched. The germline CDR1 and CDR2 sequences are LNHDA and SQIVND (reference sequence). The CDR3 DNA sequence: TGTGCCAGTAGTATGGGACAGGGGAGCTCTGGGGCCAACGTCCTGACTTTC. It codes for CASSMGQGSSGANVLTF. The full variable domain, its missing parts supplied by reference TRBV19 and TRBJ2-6, is DGGITQSPKYLFRKEGQNVTLSCEQNLNHDAMYWYRQDPGQGLRLIYYSQIVNDFQKGDIAEGYSVSREKKESFPLTVTSAQKNPTAFYLCASSMGQGSSGANVLTFGAGSRLTVL.